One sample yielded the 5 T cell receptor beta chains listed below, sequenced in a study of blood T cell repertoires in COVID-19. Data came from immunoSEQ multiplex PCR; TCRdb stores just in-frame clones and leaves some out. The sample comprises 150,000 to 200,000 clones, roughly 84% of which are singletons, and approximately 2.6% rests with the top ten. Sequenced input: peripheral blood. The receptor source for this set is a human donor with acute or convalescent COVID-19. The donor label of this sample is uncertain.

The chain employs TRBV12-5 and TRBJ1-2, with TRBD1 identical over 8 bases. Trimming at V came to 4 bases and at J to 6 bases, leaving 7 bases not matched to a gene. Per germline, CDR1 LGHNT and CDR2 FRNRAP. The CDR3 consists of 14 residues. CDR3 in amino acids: CASGYGQGANGYTF. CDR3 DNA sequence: TGTGCTAGTGGTTATGGGCAGGGGGCCAATGGCTACACCTTC.

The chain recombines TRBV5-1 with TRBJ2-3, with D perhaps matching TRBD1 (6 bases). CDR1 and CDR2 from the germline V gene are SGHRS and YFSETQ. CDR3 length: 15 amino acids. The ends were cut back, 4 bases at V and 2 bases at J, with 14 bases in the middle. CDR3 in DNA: TGCGCCAGCAGCCTGATAGGACAGTACACAGATACGCAGTATTTT. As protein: CASSLIGQYTDTQYF.

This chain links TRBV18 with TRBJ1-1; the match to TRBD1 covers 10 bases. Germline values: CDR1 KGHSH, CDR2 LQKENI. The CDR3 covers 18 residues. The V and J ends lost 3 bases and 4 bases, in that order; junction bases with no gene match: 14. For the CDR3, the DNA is TGTGCCAGCTCACCCTCGGGACAGGGGTCGACCTGGGGCACTGAAGCTTTCTTT. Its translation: CASSPSGQGSTWGTEAFF.

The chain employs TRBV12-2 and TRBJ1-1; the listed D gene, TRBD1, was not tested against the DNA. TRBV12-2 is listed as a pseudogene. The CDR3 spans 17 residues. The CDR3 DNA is TGTGCAAGTCGCTTAGCCCCCCAGGGTTATCTAAGCACTGAAGCTTTCTTT. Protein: CASRLAPQGYLSTEAFF.

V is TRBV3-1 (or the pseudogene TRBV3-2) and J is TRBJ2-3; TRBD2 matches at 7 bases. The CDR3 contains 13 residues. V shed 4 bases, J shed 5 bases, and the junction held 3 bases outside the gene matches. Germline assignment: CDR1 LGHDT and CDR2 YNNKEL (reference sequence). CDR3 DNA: TGTGCCAGCAGCCCGGGCGGGGGAGATACGCAGTATTTT. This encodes CASSPGGGDTQYF.